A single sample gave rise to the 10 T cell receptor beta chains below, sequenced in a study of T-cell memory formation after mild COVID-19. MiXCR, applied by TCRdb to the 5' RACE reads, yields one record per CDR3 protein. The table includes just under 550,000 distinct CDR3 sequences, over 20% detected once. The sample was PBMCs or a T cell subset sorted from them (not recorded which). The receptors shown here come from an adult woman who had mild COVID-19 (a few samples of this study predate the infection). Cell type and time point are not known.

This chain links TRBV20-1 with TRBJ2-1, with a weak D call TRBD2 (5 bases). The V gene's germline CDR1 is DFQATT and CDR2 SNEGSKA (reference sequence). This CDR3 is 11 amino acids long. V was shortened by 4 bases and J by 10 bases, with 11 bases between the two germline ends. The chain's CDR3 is CSATDYPEQFF. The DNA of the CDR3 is TGCAGTGCTACTGACTACCCAGAGCAGTTCTTC.

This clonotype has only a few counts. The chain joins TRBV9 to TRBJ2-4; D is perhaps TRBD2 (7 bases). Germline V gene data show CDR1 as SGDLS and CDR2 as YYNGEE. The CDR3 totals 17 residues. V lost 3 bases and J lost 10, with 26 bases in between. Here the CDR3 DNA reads TGTGCCAGCAGCGCCGAAGGGGGGGGACTCCCCGGGGGGATTCAGTACTTC. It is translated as CASSAEGGGLPGGIQYF. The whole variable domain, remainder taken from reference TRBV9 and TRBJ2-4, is DSGVTQTPKHLITATGQRVTLRCSPRSGDLSVYWYQQSLDQGLQFLIQYYNGEERAKGNILERFSAQQFPDLHSELNLSSLELGDSALYFCASSAEGGGLPGGIQYFGAGTRLSVL.

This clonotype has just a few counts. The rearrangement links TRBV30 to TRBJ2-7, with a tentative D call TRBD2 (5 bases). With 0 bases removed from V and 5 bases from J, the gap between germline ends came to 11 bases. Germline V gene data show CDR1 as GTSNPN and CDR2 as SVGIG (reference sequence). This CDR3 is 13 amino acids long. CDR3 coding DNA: TGTGCCTGGAGTGTACAAATCGGGGACGAGCAGTACTTC. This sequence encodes CAWSVQIGDEQYF.

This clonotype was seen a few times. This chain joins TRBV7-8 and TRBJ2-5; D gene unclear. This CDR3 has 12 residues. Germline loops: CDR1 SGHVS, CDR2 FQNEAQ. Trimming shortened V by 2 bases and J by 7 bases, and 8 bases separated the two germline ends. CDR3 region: CASSLNPRTQYF. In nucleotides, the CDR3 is TGTGCCAGCAGCTTAAACCCCCGGACCCAGTACTTC.

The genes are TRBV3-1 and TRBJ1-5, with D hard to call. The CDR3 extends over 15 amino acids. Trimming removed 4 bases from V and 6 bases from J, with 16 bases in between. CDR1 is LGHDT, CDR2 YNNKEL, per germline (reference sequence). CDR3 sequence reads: CASSPGFGGSQPQHF. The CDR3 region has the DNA TGTGCCAGCAGCCCCGGGTTCGGAGGGAGTCAGCCCCAGCATTTT.

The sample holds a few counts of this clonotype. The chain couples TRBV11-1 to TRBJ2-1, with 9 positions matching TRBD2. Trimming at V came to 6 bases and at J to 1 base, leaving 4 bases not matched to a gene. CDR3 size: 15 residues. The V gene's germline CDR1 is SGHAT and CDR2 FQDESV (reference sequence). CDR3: CASRNGLASYNEQFF. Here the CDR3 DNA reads TGTGCCAGCAGAAACGGACTAGCGTCCTACAATGAGCAGTTCTTC. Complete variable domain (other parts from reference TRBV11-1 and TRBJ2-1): EAEVAQSPRYKITEKSQAVAFWCDPISGHATLYWYRQILGQGPELLVQFQDESVVDDSQLPKDRFSAERLKGVDSTLKIQPAELGDSAMYLCASRNGLASYNEQFFGPGTRLTVL.

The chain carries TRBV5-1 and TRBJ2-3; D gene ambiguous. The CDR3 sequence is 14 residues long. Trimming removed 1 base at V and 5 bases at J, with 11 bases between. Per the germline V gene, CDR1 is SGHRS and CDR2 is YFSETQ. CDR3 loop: CASSLNRAEDTQYF. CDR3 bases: TGCGCCAGCAGCTTGAATCGAGCAGAAGATACGCAGTATTTT.

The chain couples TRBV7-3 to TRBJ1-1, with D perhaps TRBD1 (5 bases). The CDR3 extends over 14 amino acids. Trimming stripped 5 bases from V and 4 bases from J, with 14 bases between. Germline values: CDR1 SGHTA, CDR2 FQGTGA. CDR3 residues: CASSPHGGTTEAFF. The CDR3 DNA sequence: TGTGCCAGCAGCCCGCATGGGGGTACCACTGAAGCTTTCTTT. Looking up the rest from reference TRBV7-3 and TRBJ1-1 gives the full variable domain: GAGVSQTPSNKVTEKGKYVELRCDPISGHTALYWYRQSLGQGPEFLIYFQGTGAADDSGLPNDRFFAVRPEGSVSTLKIQRTERGDSAVYLCASSPHGGTTEAFFGQGTRLTVV.

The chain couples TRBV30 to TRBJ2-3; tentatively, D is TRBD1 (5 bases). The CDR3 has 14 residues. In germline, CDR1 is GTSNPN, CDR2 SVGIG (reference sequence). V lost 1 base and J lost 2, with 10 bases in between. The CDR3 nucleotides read TGTGCCTGGAGTGATGGGGCTAACACAGATACGCAGTATTTT. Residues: CAWSDGANTDTQYF.

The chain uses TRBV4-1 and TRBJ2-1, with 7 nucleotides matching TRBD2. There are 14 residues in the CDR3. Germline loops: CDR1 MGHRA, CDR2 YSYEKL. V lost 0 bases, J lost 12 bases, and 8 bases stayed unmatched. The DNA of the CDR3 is TGCGCCAGCAGCCAAGATGGGACTACCAGCGGGCAGTTCTTC. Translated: CASSQDGTTSGQFF.